This is a list of T cell receptor beta chains from one sample in a study of blood T cell repertoires in COVID-19. Repertoires were generated with immunoSEQ multiplex PCR, while TCRdb's copy carries only in-frame clones and drops some. The table lists roughly 220,000 clones, around 81% of them singletons. Sequenced sample: peripheral blood. Receptors originate from a woman aged 70-85 years with acute or convalescent COVID-19. Both conserved end residues are part of each CDR3. D genes are given only for firm matches. Size tells how often a clone was seen (once, few, many) or the class of an expanded clone, and some rows leave it out.

j_call cdr3_length v_call clone_size d_call cdr3_aa cdr3_nt
TRBJ1-2 15 TRBV25-1 few NA CASTPAGWDNYGYTF TGTGCCAGCACCCCGGCAGGGTGGGATAACTATGGCTACACCTTC
TRBJ2-1 15 TRBV18 NA TRBD1 CASSPDRVGYNEQFF TGTGCCAGCTCACCCGACAGGGTCGGCTACAATGAGCAGTTCTTC
TRBJ1-1 14 TRBV7-9 NA TRBD1 CASSLEGAGTEAFF TGTGCCAGCAGCCTAGAGGGGGCAGGCACTGAAGCTTTCTTT
TRBJ2-3 16 TRBV7-2 NA TRBD1 CASSSSGTGGWDTQYF TGTGCCAGCAGCTCTTCCGGGACAGGGGGCTGGGATACGCAGTATTTT
TRBJ2-3 15 TRBV3-1/TRBV3-2 NA TRBD2 CASSQAGTSGDTQYF TGTGCCAGCAGCCAGGCCGGGACTAGTGGGGATACGCAGTATTTT
TRBJ2-7 15 TRBV28 NA NA CASSLVGQGNYEQYF TGTGCCAGCAGTTTAGTGGGGCAGGGAAACTACGAGCAGTACTTC
TRBJ2-5 15 TRBV7-2 few TRBD2 CASSSDSGSSKTQYF TGTGCCAGCAGCTCCGACAGCGGGAGCTCGAAGACCCAGTACTTC
TRBJ2-5 14 TRBV18 NA NA CASSPPAGAETQYF TGTGCCAGCTCACCACCAGCAGGGGCAGAGACCCAGTACTTC
TRBJ2-7 14 TRBV15 NA TRBD1 CATSRLGGPYEQYF TGTGCCACCAGCCGCCTAGGGGGCCCCTACGAGCAGTACTTC
TRBJ2-2 17 TRBV7-3 NA NA CASSRTMDTSNTGELFF TGTGCCAGCAGCCGGACGATGGACACCTCGAACACCGGGGAGCTGTTTTTT
TRBJ2-1 15 TRBV5-1 many TRBD2 CASSLPSGNYNEQFF TGCGCCAGCAGCTTACCTAGCGGAAACTACAATGAGCAGTTCTTC
TRBJ2-7 14 TRBV10-1 NA NA CASSEAQEAYEQYF TGCGCCAGCAGTGAGGCCCAGGAAGCCTACGAGCAGTACTTC
TRBJ1-1 14 TRBV2 NA TRBD1 CASSEAGGRSEAFF TGTGCCAGCAGTGAAGCAGGGGGCAGGTCTGAAGCTTTCTTT
TRBJ1-2 14 TRBV2 NA NA CASSLQGMDYGYTF TGTGCCAGCAGCCTACAGGGAATGGACTATGGCTACACCTTC
TRBJ1-3 15 TRBV15 NA NA CATSPGVSSGNTIYF TGTGCCACCAGCCCAGGGGTTAGCTCTGGAAACACCATATATTTT
TRBJ2-1 16 TRBV7-2 NA TRBD2 CASSFSGSLAYNKQFF TGTGCCAGCAGCTTTAGCGGGAGCTTGGCCTACAATAAGCAGTTCTTC
TRBJ1-2 17 TRBV10-3 NA TRBD1 CAISANQGQGSNYGYTF TGTGCCATCAGTGCGAATCAGGGACAGGGTTCTAACTATGGCTACACCTTC